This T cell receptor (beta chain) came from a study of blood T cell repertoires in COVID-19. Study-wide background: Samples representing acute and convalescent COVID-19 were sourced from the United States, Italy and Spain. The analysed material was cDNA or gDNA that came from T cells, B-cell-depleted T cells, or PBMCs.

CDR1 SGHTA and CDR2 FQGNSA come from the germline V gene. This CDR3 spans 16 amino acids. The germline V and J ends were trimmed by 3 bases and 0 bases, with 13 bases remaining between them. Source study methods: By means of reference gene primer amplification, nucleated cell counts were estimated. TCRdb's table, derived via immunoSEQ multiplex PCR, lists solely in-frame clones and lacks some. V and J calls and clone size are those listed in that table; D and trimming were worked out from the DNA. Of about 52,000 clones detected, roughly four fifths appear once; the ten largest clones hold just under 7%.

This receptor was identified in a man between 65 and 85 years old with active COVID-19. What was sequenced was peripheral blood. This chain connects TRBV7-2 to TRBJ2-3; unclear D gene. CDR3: CASSLIALTSTDTQYF. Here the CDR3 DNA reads TGTGCCAGCAGCTTGATAGCCCTTACTAGCACAGATACGCAGTATTTT.